A selection of T cell receptor beta chains follows, all from one sample in a study of blood T cell repertoires in COVID-19. Sequencing used immunoSEQ multiplex PCR; TCRdb keeps in-frame clones, though not all of them. The table records more than 300,000 clones, approximately 84% of them present only once. Sequenced: PBMCs or T cells enriched from blood (not recorded which). These receptors came from a young woman who had recovered from COVID-19. Each CDR3 is given with its conserved first and last residue. A D gene is named only where the DNA matches it firmly. A row's size may be missing; if present it is once, few, many or a size class.

d_call j_call v_call cdr3_length clone_size cdr3_aa cdr3_nt
NA TRBJ2-5 TRBV7-2 14 NA CASSLDLVQETQYF TGTGCCAGCAGCTTAGATTTAGTCCAAGAGACCCAGTACTTC
TRBD1 TRBJ2-5 TRBV10-3 14 NA CAIRGTGGGETQYF TGTGCCATCAGGGGGACAGGGGGCGGAGAGACCCAGTACTTC
TRBD1 TRBJ1-1 TRBV15 20 NA CATSRDNGTGLFGDPTEAFF TGTGCCACCAGCAGAGATAACGGGACAGGGCTTTTCGGAGATCCCACTGAAGCTTTCTTT
NA TRBJ1-1 TRBV7-2 14 few CASSLGRLNTEAFF TGTGCCAGCAGCTTAGGGCGGTTGAACACTGAAGCTTTCTTT
TRBD2 TRBJ2-3 TRBV7-3 15 few CASRDSGRIADTQYF TGTGCCAGCAGGGATAGCGGGAGGATAGCAGATACGCAGTATTTT
TRBD2 TRBJ2-7 TRBV5-5 14 NA CASSLSGRSDEQYF TGTGCCAGCAGCCTTAGCGGGAGGTCAGACGAGCAGTACTTC
NA TRBJ1-1 TRBV7-8 15 NA CASSFWTSMNTEAFF TGTGCCAGCAGCTTTTGGACATCCATGAACACTGAAGCTTTCTTT
TRBD2 TRBJ2-5 TRBV18 17 NA CASSPRTSGGYQETQYF TGTGCCAGCTCACCACGGACTAGCGGGGGGTACCAAGAGACCCAGTACTTC
NA TRBJ1-3 TRBV5-1 12 few CASSGDSNTIYF TGCGCCAGCAGCGGGGACTCCAACACCATATATTTT
TRBD2 TRBJ2-7 TRBV19 15 NA CASFHSQGLAGGKYF TGTGCCAGTTTTCATTCCCAGGGGCTAGCGGGGGGTAAGTACTTC
NA TRBJ1-1 TRBV29-1 14 NA CSSMGDRLYTEAFF TGCAGCTCTATGGGCGACAGGCTATACACTGAAGCTTTCTTT
TRBD1 TRBJ1-5 TRBV2 14 NA CASSRQGRDQPQHF TGTGCCAGCAGCCGACAGGGGCGAGATCAGCCCCAGCATTTT
TRBD2 TRBJ2-3 TRBV2 15 NA CASRLGLAAPDTQYF TGTGCCAGCAGATTGGGACTAGCGGCTCCAGATACGCAGTATTTT
TRBD1 TRBJ1-2 TRBV6-5 14 NA CASSTPGQGYGYTF TGTGCCAGCAGTACTCCGGGACAGGGTTATGGCTACACCTTC
TRBD1 TRBJ1-1 TRBV4-1 15 once CASSQSGQGRSEAFF TGCGCCAGCAGCCAATCTGGACAGGGGAGGTCTGAAGCTTTCTTT
NA TRBJ2-7 TRBV18 12 NA CASSLSVSEQYF TGTGCCAGCTCACTCTCTGTCTCCGAGCAGTACTTC